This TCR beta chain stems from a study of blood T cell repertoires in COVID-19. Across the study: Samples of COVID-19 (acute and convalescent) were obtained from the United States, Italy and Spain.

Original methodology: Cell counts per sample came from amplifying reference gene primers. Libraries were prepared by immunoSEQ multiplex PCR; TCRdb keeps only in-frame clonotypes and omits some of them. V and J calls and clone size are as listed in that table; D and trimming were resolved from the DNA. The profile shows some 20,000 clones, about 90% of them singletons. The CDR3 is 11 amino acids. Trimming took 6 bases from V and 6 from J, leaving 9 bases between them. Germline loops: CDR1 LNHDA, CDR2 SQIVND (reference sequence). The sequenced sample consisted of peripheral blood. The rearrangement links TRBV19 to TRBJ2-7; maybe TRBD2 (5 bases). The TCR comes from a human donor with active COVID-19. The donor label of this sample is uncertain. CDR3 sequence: CASRISGEQYF. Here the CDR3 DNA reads TGTGCCAGTAGAATCAGCGGCGAGCAGTACTTC.